The T cell receptor beta chain described here comes from a study of CD8+ T cells in alopecia areata. RNA extraction was followed by reverse transcription into cDNA, which acted as the sequencing template. Profiling relied on immunoSEQ multiplex PCR, and the TCRdb table lists in-frame clones only, not all of them. The sample carries some 130,000 clones, 53% recorded once. Study outcomes and limitations: Resident alphabeta T cells of normal skin are also sequenced in scalp samples.

This clone turned up a few times. What it binds is not known. The treatment is: oral pan-JAK inhibitor, 5-10 mg twice daily. CDR1 is SEHNR and CDR2 is FQNEAQ in the germline V gene (reference sequence). The CDR3 spans 14 residues. Trimming took off 3 bases at V and 3 bases at J, with 8 bases between the two ends. The sample here was CD4+ T cells sorted from blood, taken at week 4, from a patient treated with tofacitinib. The chain couples TRBV7-9 to TRBJ1-4; D remains ambiguous. The TCR comes from a human donor with alopecia areata. The CDR3 here is CASSLDGSNEKLFF. CDR3 coding DNA: TGTGCCAGCAGCTTGGACGGATCTAATGAAAAACTGTTTTTT.